This entry describes one TCR beta chain. Its antigen is not known. This entry is derived from a study of neoadjuvant anti-PD-1 for oral cavity cancer. General study findings and limits: With three patients per group, TCR findings need larger cohorts.

The time point is: after neoadjuvant nivolumab, at surgical resection. Profiled with immunoSEQ multiplex PCR; TCRdb holds only in-frame clones, not every one. The profile shows approximately 10,000 clones, approximately 64% of them singletons. Germline V lookup: CDR1 SQVTM, CDR2 ANQGSEA. This CDR3 spans 16 amino acids. V gave up 7 bases and J gave up 3 bases; unmatched junction bases: 17. The sequence came from a person aged 40 to 85 with oral cavity squamous cell carcinoma. The chain uses TRBV29-1 and TRBJ1-1; 7 nucleotides match TRBD1. The specimen was PBMCs, collected after nivolumab (anti-PD-1) treatment. CDR3 DNA sequence: TGCAGCGCCATTAGGACAGGACGCGCCCGCGACACTGAAGCTTTCTTT. Its protein is CSAIRTGRARDTEAFF.